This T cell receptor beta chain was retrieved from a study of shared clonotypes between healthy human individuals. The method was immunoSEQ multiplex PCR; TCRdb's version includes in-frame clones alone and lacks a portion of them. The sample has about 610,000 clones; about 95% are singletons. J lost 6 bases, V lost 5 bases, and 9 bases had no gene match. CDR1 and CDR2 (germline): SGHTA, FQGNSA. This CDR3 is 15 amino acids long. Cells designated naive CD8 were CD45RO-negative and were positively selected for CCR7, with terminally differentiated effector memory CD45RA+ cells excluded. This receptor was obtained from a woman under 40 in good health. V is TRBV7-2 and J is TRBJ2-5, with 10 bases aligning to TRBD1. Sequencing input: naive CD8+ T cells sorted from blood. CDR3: CASSAGTGERQTQYF. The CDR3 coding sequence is TGTGCCAGCAGCGCTGGGACAGGGGAGAGGCAGACCCAGTACTTC.